This section outlines one T cell receptor beta chain sequence together with its context. Trimming left V 4 bases short and J 5 bases short, with 14 bases between. The CDR3 sequence is 14 residues long. Germline CDR1 and CDR2: SGHVS and FQNEAQ. This sample is part of a study of early T cells in non-severe SARS-CoV-2 infection. At the level of the study: Sequenced bulk RNA came from whole blood that was unsorted, and chains were unpaired.

TCRdb passed the 5' RACE reads through MiXCR, listing each CDR3 protein once. This table holds roughly 57,000 distinct CDR3 sequences, around 13% found once. The receptor was isolated from an adult who was a healthcare worker with PCR-confirmed SARS-CoV-2 infection or an uninfected control (not recorded which). The chain links TRBV7-8 to TRBJ2-5, with D perhaps TRBD1 (6 bases). This material consisted of whole blood, taken at baseline. The CDR3: CASSSKQGRETQYF. CDR3 sequence (DNA): TGTGCCAGCAGCTCCAAACAGGGAAGGGAGACCCAGTACTTC.